A selection of T cell receptor beta chains follows, all from one sample in a study of T cells after somatic rescue of genetic block. This table comes from immunoSEQ multiplex PCR, and its TCRdb copy is limited to in-frame clones, with some not included. Among 80,000 to 100,000 clones listed, around 90% were seen once. The sequencing sample was made of peripheral blood mononuclear cells (PBMCs). These receptor sequences come from a woman aged 18-29 years. Both conserved end residues are part of each CDR3. A D gene is named only where the DNA matches it firmly. Only some rows state a clone size, as once, few, many or a class for expanded clones.

D gene	V gene	J gene	clone size	CDR3 protein	CDR3 DNA
.	TRBV9	TRBJ1-1	few	CASNPVGGEAFF	TGTGCCAGCAACCCCGTAGGTGGTGAAGCTTTCTTT
.	TRBV7-3	TRBJ2-2	.	CASSTLGGGTGELFF	TGTGCCAGCAGCACCCTGGGAGGGGGCACCGGGGAGCTGTTTTTT
TRBD1	TRBV10-3	TRBJ1-2	.	CAISEGRGGHYGYTF	TGTGCCATCAGTGAGGGCAGGGGGGGCCACTATGGCTACACCTTC
.	TRBV5-1	TRBJ1-4	.	CASSSGPATNEKLFF	TGCGCCAGCAGCTCCGGACCAGCAACTAATGAAAAACTGTTTTTT
.	TRBV5-1	TRBJ2-5	.	CASGPTGTGETQYF	TGCGCCAGCGGCCCAACAGGGACGGGGGAGACCCAGTACTTC
.	TRBV6-5	TRBJ1-6	.	CASGRAKQNSPLHF	TGTGCCAGCGGCAGGGCGAAGCAGAATTCACCCCTCCACTTT
TRBD1	TRBV5-1	TRBJ1-2	.	CASSRDRGLGGYTF	TGCGCCAGCAGCAGGGACAGGGGATTGGGAGGCTACACCTTC
.	TRBV29-1	TRBJ1-1	few	CSVDNTEAFF	TGCAGCGTCGATAACACTGAAGCTTTCTTT
.	TRBV5-5	TRBJ2-7	few	CASSEGVYEQYF	TGTGCCAGCAGTGAAGGCGTATACGAGCAGTACTTC
.	TRBV30	TRBJ2-1	.	CAWNEQFF	TGTGCCTGGAATGAGCAGTTCTTC
.	TRBV5-1	TRBJ2-2	.	CASIPFDSGTGELFF	TGCGCCAGCATACCCTTTGACAGTGGCACCGGGGAGCTGTTTTTT
.	TRBV10-3	TRBJ1-4	.	CAISESGGGWREKLFF	TGTGCCATCAGTGAGTCAGGAGGGGGTTGGAGAGAAAAACTGTTTTTT
TRBD2	TRBV29-1	TRBJ2-1	.	CSVRGTSGRGGYNEQFF	TGCAGCGTTCGCGGGACTAGCGGGAGGGGGGGTTACAATGAGCAGTTCTTC
.	TRBV6-1	TRBJ1-1	.	CASTPQTDPNTEAFF	TGTGCCAGCACCCCCCAGACGGACCCGAACACTGAAGCTTTCTTT
.	TRBV5-1	TRBJ1-1	.	CASSWEGLRGDTEAFF	TGCGCCAGCAGCTGGGAGGGTCTCCGGGGGGACACTGAAGCTTTCTTT
.	TRBV7-9	TRBJ1-2	.	CASSLEPEGYTF	TGTGCCAGCAGCTTAGAACCGGAAGGCTACACCTTC
TRBD1	TRBV29-1	TRBJ2-5	.	CSVYRGETQYF	TGCAGCGTTTACAGGGGAGAGACCCAGTACTTC
.	TRBV27	TRBJ1-2	.	CASSSAPGAPGYTF	TGTGCCAGCAGTTCCGCGCCGGGGGCACCGGGCTACACCTTC
TRBD1	TRBV18	TRBJ1-1	few	CASSESDRLSAFF	TGTGCCAGCTCAGAGTCGGACAGGCTCTCGGCTTTCTTT
TRBD2	TRBV5-6	TRBJ2-5	.	CASSRGVLAGGIETQYF	TGTGCCAGCAGCCGGGGTGTGCTAGCGGGAGGGATTGAGACCCAGTACTTC
.	TRBV7-6	TRBJ2-7	.	CASSLVLLEEQYF	TGTGCCAGCAGCCTCGTACTCCTCGAAGAGCAGTACTTC
.	TRBV18	TRBJ2-4	.	CASSPQTSIQYF	TGTGCCAGCTCACCTCAGACAAGCATTCAGTACTTC
.	TRBV7-9	TRBJ1-1	.	CASSFIGGTEAFF	TGTGCCAGCAGCTTTATTGGGGGCACTGAAGCTTTCTTT
.	TRBV2	TRBJ2-7	.	CASSEAFGLTSTYEQYF	TGTGCCAGCAGTGAAGCGTTTGGTCTAACAAGCACCTACGAGCAGTACTTC